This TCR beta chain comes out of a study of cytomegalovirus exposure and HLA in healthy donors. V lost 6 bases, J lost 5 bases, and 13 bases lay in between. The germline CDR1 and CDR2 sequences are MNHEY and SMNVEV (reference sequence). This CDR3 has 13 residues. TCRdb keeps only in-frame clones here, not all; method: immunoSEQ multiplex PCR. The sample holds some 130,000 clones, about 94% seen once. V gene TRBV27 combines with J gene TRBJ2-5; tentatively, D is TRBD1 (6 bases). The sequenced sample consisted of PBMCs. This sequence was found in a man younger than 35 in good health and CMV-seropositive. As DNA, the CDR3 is TGTGCCAGCAGCCAATACAGGGCGGAGACCCAGTACTTC. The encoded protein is CASSQYRAETQYF.